Reported below is one T cell receptor beta chain. Each CDR3 protein gets one entry after TCRdb re-called the RT-PCR reads with MiXCR. The table records about 680,000 distinct CDR3 sequences, 11% to 15% of them present only once. Trimming removed 3 bases from V and 6 bases from J; junction bases left unmatched: 8. Germline V gives CDR1 KGHSH, CDR2 LQKENI. CDR3 size: 15 residues. The chain recombines TRBV18 with TRBJ2-7, with TRBD2 matching over 10 bases. Sequenced sample: memory CD4+ T cells from blood. The sequence was obtained from a female donor in good health, serving as a healthy control. The CDR3 reads CASSPSLAGAVEQYF. The CDR3 region has the DNA TGTGCCAGCTCACCTTCCCTAGCGGGGGCGGTCGAGCAGTACTTC. The full variable domain, completed using reference TRBV18 and TRBJ2-7, is NAGVMQNPRHLVRRRGQEARLRCSPMKGHSHVYWYRQLPEEGLKFMVYLQKENIIDESGMPKERFSAEFPKEGPSILRIQQVVRGDSAAYFCASSPSLAGAVEQYFGPGTRLTVT.